This T cell receptor (beta chain) was identified in a study of vaccination and CD4 T cells after COVID-19 (dated by TCRdb to between 2021 and 2024). With respect to the entire study: In the convalescent cohort there were six males and four females, among whom were two Hispanic individuals, seven Caucasians, two Asians and one multiracial person. Participants got two doses of the Pfizer-BioNTech BNT162b2 vaccine (n=8) or two doses of the Moderna mRNA-1273 vaccine (n=2). Post-COVID blood samples from convalescent patients were collected a median of around 100 days after diagnosis, with a range of roughly 35 to 161 days. Post-vaccine blood samples were obtained a median of approximately 70 days after the second vaccine dose, with a range of about 12 to 241 days. Culture stimuli were overlapping spike peptide pools from SARS-CoV-2 and from the common cold coronaviruses HCoV-NL63, HCoV-OC43 and HCoV-229E. As controls, cultures received a CEFX viral epitope pool (the positive control), an HIV-1 Nef peptide pool (the negative control), or no peptide at all. The spike-specific CD4+ TCR repertoire was compared before and after mRNA vaccination in over nine COVID-19 convalescent patients and a few infection-naive healthy vaccine recipients. What the research found in general, with its limitations: Nearly all vaccine-specific clones in convalescent patients (304 of 307) were mono-reactive for SARS-CoV-2 spike rather than cross-reactive with common cold coronaviruses. Relatively few convalescent patients were included in the study, and early timepoints after natural infection were not analyzed. Among the post-vaccine SARS-CoV-2-reactive clones in convalescent patients, a median approximately 90% showed up only after vaccination, which suggests vaccine-specific priming. The median count of SARS-CoV-2-reactive clonotypes went up from approximately 20 after infection to roughly 38 after vaccination, although the change was not significant.

In regard to this clonotype: Its specific antigen is unknown. No much larger clone exists at a distance of one base, and base qualities are not known.

Taken with the paper, the label for treatment or condition translates to: approximately 9-day PBMC culture with coronavirus spike peptide pools or control peptides (ViraFEST assay). To expand antigen-specific T cells with peptide pools and then pick out the expanded clonotypes through TCR sequencing, the study relied on the ViraFEST assay. Negative nucleocapsid antibody tests before and after vaccination confirmed that the healthy vaccine recipients had no prior SARS-CoV-2 infection. PBMCs were cultured at about 2 million per well in IMDM supplemented with roughly 5.2% human AB serum and 8 to 10 IU/ml IL-2, with around 10 ug/ml peptide pools added. Half of the culture medium was replaced with fresh IL-2-containing medium on days 3 and 7. CD4+ T cells were isolated after 10 days of culture through negative selection using the EasySep CD4+ T cell isolation kit. Ficoll-Paque Plus gradient centrifugation was used to isolate PBMCs from whole blood, and the isolated PBMCs were then either used fresh or cryopreserved at -140C. In general, triplicate wells were set up for every culture condition.

Sequences SNHLY (CDR1) and FYNNEI (CDR2) are obtained from the germline V gene. The trim is 7 bases for V and 2 bases for J, with a gap of 17 bases between the germline ends. Reading from cysteine to phenylalanine, the CDR3 counts 15 amino acids. The only DNA kept is the CDR3, 45 bases in frame from the first base. The library was obtained by PCR. At the Johns Hopkins FTIC core, DNA from the cultured CD4+ T cells underwent TCR sequencing with the Oncomine TCR Beta short-read assay. Genomic DNA was extracted from the cultured CD4+ T cells with the QIAamp micro DNA kit. The Oncomine TCR Beta libraries from cultured CD4+ T cells were pooled using unique dual indexes and then sequenced on an Illumina iSeq 100. The original pipeline was this. Non-productive sequences were filtered out, and CDR3s that did not start with C, did not end with F or W, or were shorter than 7 amino acids were discarded. The MANAFEST web application identified antigen-specific clonotypes by comparing peptide-stimulated wells against reference wells and other culture wells. To be called positive, a clone needed an FDR below 0.05, an odds ratio above 5, and a productive frequency above 0.1% in at least two of three replicate wells. A clonotype was classed as cross-reactive if the clonotype showed significant expansion both in SARS-CoV-2 spike wells and in at least one common cold coronavirus spike condition. Similarity between CDR3 sequences was evaluated in R version 3.6.1 using Levenshtein distances (stringdist) and unrooted phylogenetic trees (ape). TCRdb ran its own pipeline on the public reads, namely fastp trimming at Q25 and MiXCR clone calling, and kept in-frame beta chains. All rows with the same CDR3 protein become a single entry with the most common DNA and genes. These V and J calls are TCRdb output, not the study's own analysis. The sample yields about 23,000 distinct CDR3 sequences; around 64% were counted once. The ten largest make up approximately 21% of the sample.

The TCR was taken from a human donor who received a COVID-19 vaccine. The chain links TRBV2 with TRBJ2-5; the D match is possibly TRBD1 or TRBD2, with 5 bases aligned in each. The material sequenced was CD4+ T cells from blood, cultured in vitro, taken after SARS-CoV-2 vaccination. The CDR3 protein sequence reads: CASKPLGAPQETQYF. The DNA is TGTGCCAGCAAGCCCCTCGGGGCACCACAAGAGACCCAGTACTTC.